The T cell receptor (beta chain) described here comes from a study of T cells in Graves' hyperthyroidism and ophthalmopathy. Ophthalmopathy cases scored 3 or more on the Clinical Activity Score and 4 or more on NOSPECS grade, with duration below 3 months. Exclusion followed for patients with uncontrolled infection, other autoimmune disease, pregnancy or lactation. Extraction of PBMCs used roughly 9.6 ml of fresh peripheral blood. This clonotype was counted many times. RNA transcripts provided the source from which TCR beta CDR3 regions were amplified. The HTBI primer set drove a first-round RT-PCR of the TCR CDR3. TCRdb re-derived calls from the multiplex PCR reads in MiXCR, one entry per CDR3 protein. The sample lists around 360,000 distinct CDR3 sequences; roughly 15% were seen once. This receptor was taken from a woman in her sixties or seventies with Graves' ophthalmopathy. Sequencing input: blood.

The CDR3 DNA reads TGTGCCAGCAGCGTTTCGGTTCAGCCCCAGCATTTT. Translation gives CASSVSVQPQHF. This chain links TRBV9 with TRBJ1-5; no reliable D call. The CDR3 is made up of 12 amino acids. Trimming cost V 2 bases and J 6 bases, with 6 bases left between them. The germline V gene has CDR1 SGDLS and CDR2 YYNGEE.